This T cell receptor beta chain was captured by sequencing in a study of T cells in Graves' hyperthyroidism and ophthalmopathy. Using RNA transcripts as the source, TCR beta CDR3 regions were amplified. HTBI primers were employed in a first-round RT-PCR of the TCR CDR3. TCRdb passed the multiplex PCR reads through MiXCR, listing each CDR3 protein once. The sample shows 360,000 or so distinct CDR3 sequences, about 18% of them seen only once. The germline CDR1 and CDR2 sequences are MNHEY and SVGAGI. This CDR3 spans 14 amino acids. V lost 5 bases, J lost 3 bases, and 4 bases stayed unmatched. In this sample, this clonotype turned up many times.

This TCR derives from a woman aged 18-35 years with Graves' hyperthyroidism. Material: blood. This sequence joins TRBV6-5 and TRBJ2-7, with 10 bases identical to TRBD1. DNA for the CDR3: TGTGCCAGCAGTAGACAGGGGGCAGGCTACGAGCAGTACTTC. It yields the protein CASSRQGAGYEQYF.